The 21 T cell receptor beta chains reported below all come from one sample, sequenced in a study of control samples from healthy donors and cancer patients. The table came from immunoSEQ multiplex PCR; TCRdb's copy has only in-frame clones and leaves some out. The table has about 170,000 clones, 91% seen once; the top ten hold just over 2%. The sequenced sample was blood. These receptors were collected from a woman in her thirties or forties in good health.

The rearrangement uses TRBV6-5 and TRBJ2-1; 7 bases are a match to TRBD1. With 6 bases clipped from V and 1 base from J, the junction kept 6 bases outside the gene matches. CDR1 and CDR2 from the germline V gene are MNHEY and SVGAGI. The CDR3 contains 15 residues. The CDR3: CASRETGWSYNEQFF. In nucleotides, the CDR3 is TGTGCCAGCAGAGAGACAGGGTGGTCCTACAATGAGCAGTTCTTC.

The chain combines TRBV19 with TRBJ2-3; D unresolved. The CDR3 consists of 13 residues. Germline V gene data show CDR1 as LNHDA and CDR2 as SQIVND (reference sequence). V lost 3 bases, J lost 0 bases, and 4 bases lay in between. This chain's CDR3 is CASSIASTDTQYF. In DNA, the CDR3 is TGTGCCAGTAGTATCGCTAGCACAGATACGCAGTATTTT.

The rearrangement uses TRBV27 and TRBJ1-2, with D perhaps matching TRBD1 (5 bases). This CDR3 comprises 15 residues. Germline V CDR1 and CDR2: MNHEY, SMNVEV (reference sequence). Trimming pared 5 bases from V and 2 bases from J, leaving 15 bases between. The CDR3 DNA reads TGTGCCAGCAGTGCCTATAGTACAGGAAACTATGGCTACACCTTC. Protein: CASSAYSTGNYGYTF.

J is TRBJ1-1 and V is TRBV12-5, with D hard to call. Per germline, CDR1 LGHNT and CDR2 FRNRAP. This CDR3 region has 13 residues. V lost 1 base and J 2 bases, leaving 5 bases between the germline ends. This CDR3 reads CASGLGFNTEAFF. CDR3 in DNA: TGTGCTAGTGGTTTGGGATTCAACACTGAAGCTTTCTTT.

V usage is TRBV7-2 and J usage is TRBJ1-2; D is undetermined. This CDR3 contains 15 residues. Germline V gene data show CDR1 as SGHTA and CDR2 as FQGNSA. V was clipped by 0 bases and J by 8 bases, with 16 bases between them. CDR3 coding DNA: TGTGCCAGCAGCTTAGCTGAGATCCGTCTTACGGGCTACACCTTC. Translating it yields CASSLAEIRLTGYTF.

V usage is TRBV19 and J usage is TRBJ1-2, with unresolved D. Germline V CDR1 and CDR2: LNHDA, SQIVND (reference sequence). The CDR3 has 14 amino acids. V gave up 2 bases and J gave up 8 bases, with 15 bases separating them. CDR3 loop: CASSILAVEWGYTF. CDR3 sequence (DNA): TGTGCCAGTAGTATACTCGCCGTCGAGTGGGGCTACACCTTC.

The table lists this clone with a few counts. The chain recombines TRBV5-1 with TRBJ2-2; 7 positions agree with TRBD2. There are 16 residues in the CDR3. Germline CDR1 is SGHRS and CDR2 is YFSETQ. Germline trimming cut 3 bases from V and 5 bases from J; bases unmatched to any gene: 10. The CDR3 nucleotides are TGCGCCAGCAGCTCTCCTTCTGGAGCGGGGACCGGGGAGCTGTTTTTT. This gives the protein CASSSPSGAGTGELFF.

The V call is TRBV7-9, the J call TRBJ1-1, with 7 bases aligning to TRBD1. V dropped 2 bases and J dropped 7; count of bases not matched to a gene: 7. CDR1 SEHNR and CDR2 FQNEAQ come from the germline V gene (reference sequence). The CDR3 consists of 14 residues. The CDR3 loop reads CASSLSTGESEAFF. The CDR3 DNA is TGTGCCAGCAGCTTAAGCACAGGGGAAAGTGAAGCTTTCTTT.

V is TRBV12-3 or TRBV12-4 and J is TRBJ1-5; the D gene is possibly TRBD1 (5 bases). V was cut by 6 bases and J by 9 bases, with 9 bases left in between. The CDR3 totals 11 residues. In nucleotides, the CDR3 is TGTGCCAGCAGCGACAGAGGGCCCCAGCATTTT. This translates into CASSDRGPQHF.

The chain combines TRBV5-1 with TRBJ1-6; the D gene is possibly TRBD1 (5 bases). The CDR3 extends over 13 amino acids. From germline, CDR1 is SGHRS and CDR2 YFSETQ. V was cut by 7 bases and J by 7 bases, with 12 bases left in between. CDR3 protein: CASAAGSNSPLHF. The CDR3 DNA follows: TGCGCCAGCGCGGCAGGGTCGAATTCACCCCTCCACTTT.

The chain recombines TRBV19 with TRBJ2-6; D may correspond to TRBD1 or TRBD2 (6 bases each). This CDR3 is built from 15 residues. CDR1 and CDR2 from the germline V gene are LNHDA and SQIVND (reference sequence). Trimming cost V 6 bases and J 3 bases, with 12 bases left between them. The CDR3 loop is CASSTKGGGANVLTF. The CDR3 region has the DNA TGTGCCAGTAGCACCAAGGGGGGTGGGGCCAACGTCCTGACTTTC.

CDR3 in DNA: TGTGCCAGCAGCTTAGACAGGGCAGGGGGCACCTATGGCTACACCTTC. Amino acids: CASSLDRAGGTYGYTF. The V gene is TRBV7-2, the J gene TRBJ1-2; TRBD1 aligns across 8 bases. V dropped 1 base and J dropped 4; count of bases not matched to a gene: 8. CDR3 length: 16 amino acids. CDR1 and CDR2 from the germline V gene are SGHTA and FQGNSA. The variable domain in full, with the rest retrieved from reference TRBV7-2 and TRBJ1-2, is GAGVSQSPSNKVTEKGKDVELRCDPISGHTALYWYRQSLGQGLEFLIYFQGNSAPDKSGLPSDRFSAERTGGSVSTLTIQRTQQEDSAVYLCASSLDRAGGTYGYTFGSGTRLTVV.

This clone was recorded once. CDR3 in amino acids: CASSDFNSPLHF. CDR3 sequence (DNA): TGCGCCAGCAGTGACTTTAATTCACCCCTCCACTTT. The rearrangement links TRBV10-1 to TRBJ1-6; D not certain. V was pared by 3 bases and J by 6 bases, with 3 bases between. Germline V CDR1 and CDR2: WNHNN, SYGVQD (reference sequence). The CDR3 has 12 amino acids.

V gene TRBV7-6 combines with J gene TRBJ2-7; unclear D gene. The CDR3 is made up of 12 amino acids. V was trimmed by 5 bases and J by 13 bases, leaving 18 bases between them. Germline lookup yields CDR1 SGHVS and CDR2 FNYEAQ. CDR3: CASSPPSTAVYF. CDR3 DNA sequence: TGTGCCAGCAGCCCCCCCTCCACAGCTGTATACTTC.

The chain is built from TRBV29-1 and TRBJ2-3; D may be TRBD1 or TRBD2 (7 bases each). V was trimmed by 4 bases and J by 6 bases, leaving 14 bases between them. The length of the CDR3 is 13 residues. Germline values: CDR1 SQVTM, CDR2 ANQGSEA. The CDR3 loop reads CSVAGGVSDTQYF. In DNA form, the CDR3 reads TGCAGCGTTGCAGGGGGGGTGTCGGATACGCAGTATTTT.

The CDR3 DNA is TGTGCCACCTCGGACAGGGGGCCCCAACAGCCCCAGCATTTT. Translated: CATSDRGPQQPQHF. The chain couples TRBV2 to TRBJ1-5; 11 bases are a match to TRBD1. The germline gives CDR1 SNHLY, CDR2 FYNNEI. CDR3 length equals 14 residues. V shed 10 bases, J shed 7 bases, and the junction held 9 bases outside the gene matches.

The genes are TRBV5-1 and TRBJ2-2, with D unclear. CDR3 length: 18 residues. Trimming left V 1 base short and J 5 bases short, with 21 bases between. Germline-derived CDR1 and CDR2 are SGHRS and YFSETQ. CDR3 bases: TGCGCCAGCAGCTTGTCTGTTTTGGGTGGCGGACCGACCGGGGAGCTGTTTTTT. This sequence encodes CASSLSVLGGGPTGELFF.

The chain employs TRBV19 and TRBJ1-2, with D hard to call. CDR1 LNHDA and CDR2 SQIVND come from the germline V gene (reference sequence). The CDR3 covers 14 residues. Trimming left V 7 bases short and J 1 base short, with 13 bases between. In DNA, the CDR3 is TGTGCCAGTAATCCGACAACGTTTAACTATGGCTACACCTTC. This sequence encodes CASNPTTFNYGYTF.

The rearrangement joins TRBV6-1 to TRBJ1-1; D is unclear. Germline V gene sequence: CDR1 MNHNS, CDR2 SASEGT. V dropped 3 bases and J dropped 4 bases, with 12 bases sitting between them. There are 14 residues in the CDR3. CDR3 protein: CASSEPELITEAFF. The CDR3 coding sequence is TGTGCCAGCAGTGAGCCTGAGTTGATCACTGAAGCTTTCTTT.

V and J are TRBV11-2 and TRBJ1-5; the D gene is possibly TRBD1 (5 bases). The V gene lost 0 bases and the J gene lost 4 bases, with 10 bases spanning the gap. CDR1 and CDR2 (germline): SGHAT, FQNNGV. The CDR3 loop spans 15 amino acids. The CDR3 loop is CASSLEGRGNQPQHF. CDR3 bases: TGTGCCAGCAGCTTAGAGGGGAGGGGTAATCAGCCCCAGCATTTT.

The rearrangement joins TRBV9 to TRBJ2-3; D not certain. The CDR3 spans 12 residues. CDR1 and CDR2 from the germline V gene are SGDLS and YYNGEE. With 6 bases removed from V and 4 bases from J, the gap between germline ends came to 9 bases. The CDR3 sequence is CASTSVADTQYF. The CDR3 DNA reads as TGTGCCAGCACCTCGGTAGCAGATACGCAGTATTTT.